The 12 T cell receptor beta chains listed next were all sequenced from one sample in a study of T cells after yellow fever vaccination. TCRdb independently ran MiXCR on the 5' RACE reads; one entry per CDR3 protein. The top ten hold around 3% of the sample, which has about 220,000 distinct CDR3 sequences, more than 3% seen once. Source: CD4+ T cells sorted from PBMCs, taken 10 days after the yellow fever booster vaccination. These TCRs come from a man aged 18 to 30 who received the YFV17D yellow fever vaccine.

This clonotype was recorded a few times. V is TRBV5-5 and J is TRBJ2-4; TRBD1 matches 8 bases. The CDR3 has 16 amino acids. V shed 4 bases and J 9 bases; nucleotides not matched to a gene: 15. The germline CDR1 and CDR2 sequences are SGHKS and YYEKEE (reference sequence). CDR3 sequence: CASSGRQGMRGGIQYF. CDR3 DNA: TGTGCCAGCAGCGGACGACAGGGGATGAGAGGAGGCATTCAGTACTTC.

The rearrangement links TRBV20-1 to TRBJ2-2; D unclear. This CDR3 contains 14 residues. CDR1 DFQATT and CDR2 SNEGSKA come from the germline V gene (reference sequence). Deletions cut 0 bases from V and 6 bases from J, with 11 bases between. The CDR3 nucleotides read TGCAGTGCTAGAGATGGCCCCCCGGCCGGGGAGCTGTTTTTT. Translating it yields CSARDGPPAGELFF.

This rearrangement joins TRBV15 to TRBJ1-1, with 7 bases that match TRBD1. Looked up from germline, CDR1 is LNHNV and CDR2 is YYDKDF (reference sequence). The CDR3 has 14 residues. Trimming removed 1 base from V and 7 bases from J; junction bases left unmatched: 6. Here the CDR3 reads CATSRGGGFIEAFF. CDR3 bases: TGTGCCACCAGCAGAGGAGGGGGCTTTATTGAAGCTTTCTTT. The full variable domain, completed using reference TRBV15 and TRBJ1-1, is DAMVIQNPRYQVTQFGKPVTLSCSQTLNHNVMYWYQQKSSQAPKLLFHYYDKDFNNEADTPDNFQSRRPNTSFCFLDIRSPGLGDTAMYLCATSRGGGFIEAFFGQGTRLTVV.

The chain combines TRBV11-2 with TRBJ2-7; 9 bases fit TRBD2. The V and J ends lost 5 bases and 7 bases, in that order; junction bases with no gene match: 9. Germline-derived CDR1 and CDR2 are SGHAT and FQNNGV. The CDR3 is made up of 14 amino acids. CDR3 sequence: CASSLAGLTWEQYV. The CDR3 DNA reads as TGTGCCAGCAGCCTAGCGGGGCTAACGTGGGAGCAGTACGTC.

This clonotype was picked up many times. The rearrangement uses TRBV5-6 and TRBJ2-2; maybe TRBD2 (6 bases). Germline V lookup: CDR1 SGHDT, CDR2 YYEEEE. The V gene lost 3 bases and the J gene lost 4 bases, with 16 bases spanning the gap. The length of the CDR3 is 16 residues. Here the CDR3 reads CASSWGSAGTTGELFF. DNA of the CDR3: TGTGCCAGCAGCTGGGGGTCGGCGGGGACCACCGGGGAGCTGTTTTTT.

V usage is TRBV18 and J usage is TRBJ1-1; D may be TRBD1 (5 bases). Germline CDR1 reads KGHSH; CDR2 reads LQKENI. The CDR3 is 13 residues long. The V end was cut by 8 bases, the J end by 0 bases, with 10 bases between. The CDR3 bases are TGTGCCAGCCTTTGGGGGGTGAACACTGAAGCTTTCTTT. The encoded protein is CASLWGVNTEAFF. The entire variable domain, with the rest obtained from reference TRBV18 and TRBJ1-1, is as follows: NAGVMQNPRHLVRRRGQEARLRCSPMKGHSHVYWYRQLPEEGLKFMVYLQKENIIDESGMPKERFSAEFPKEGPSILRIQQVVRGDSAAYFCASLWGVNTEAFFGQGTRLTVV.

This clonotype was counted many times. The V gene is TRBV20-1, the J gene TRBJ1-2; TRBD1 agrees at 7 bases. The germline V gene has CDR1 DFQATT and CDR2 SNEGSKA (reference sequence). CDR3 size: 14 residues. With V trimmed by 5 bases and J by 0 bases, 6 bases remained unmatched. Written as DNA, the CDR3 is TGCAGTGCTGAGGGGGCCCGGGCTAACTATGGCTACACCTTC. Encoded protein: CSAEGARANYGYTF.

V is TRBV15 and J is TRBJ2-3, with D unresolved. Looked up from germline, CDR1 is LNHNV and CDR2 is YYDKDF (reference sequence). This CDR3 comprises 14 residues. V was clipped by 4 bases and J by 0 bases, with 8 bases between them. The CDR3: CATSIPFSTDTQYF. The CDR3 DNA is TGTGCCACCAGCATACCTTTTAGCACAGATACGCAGTATTTT.

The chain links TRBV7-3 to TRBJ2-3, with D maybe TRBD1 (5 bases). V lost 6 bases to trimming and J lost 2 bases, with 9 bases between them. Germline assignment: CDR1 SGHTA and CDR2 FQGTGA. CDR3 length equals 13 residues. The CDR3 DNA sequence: TGTGCCAGCAGTCAGGGTTACACAGATACGCAGTATTTT. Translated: CASSQGYTDTQYF.

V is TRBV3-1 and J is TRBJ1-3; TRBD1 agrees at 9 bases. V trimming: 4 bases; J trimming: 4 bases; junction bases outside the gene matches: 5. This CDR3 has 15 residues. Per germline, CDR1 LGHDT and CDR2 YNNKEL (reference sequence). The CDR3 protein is CASSLRDRVGNTIYF. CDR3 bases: TGTGCCAGCAGCCTCCGGGACAGGGTCGGAAACACCATATATTTT.

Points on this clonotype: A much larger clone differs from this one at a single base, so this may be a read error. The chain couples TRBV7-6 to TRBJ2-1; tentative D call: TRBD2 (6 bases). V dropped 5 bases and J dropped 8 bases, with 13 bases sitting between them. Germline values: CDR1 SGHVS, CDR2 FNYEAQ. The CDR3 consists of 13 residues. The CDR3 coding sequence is TGTGCCAGCAGCGCCGGGACTCAACATGAGCAGTTCTTC. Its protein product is CASSAGTQHEQFF. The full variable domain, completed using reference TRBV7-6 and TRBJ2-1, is GAGVSQSPRYKVTKRGQDVALRCDPISGHVSLYWYRQALGQGPEFLTYFNYEAQQDKSGLPNDRFSAERPEGSISTLTIQRTEQRDSAMYRCASSAGTQHEQFFGPGTRLTVL.

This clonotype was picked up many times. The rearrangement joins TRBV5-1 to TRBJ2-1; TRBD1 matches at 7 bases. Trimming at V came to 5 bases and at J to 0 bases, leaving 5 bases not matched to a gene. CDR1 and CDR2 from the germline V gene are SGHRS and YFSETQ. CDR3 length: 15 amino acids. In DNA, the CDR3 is TGCGCCAGCAGAAACAGGGGAAGCTCCTACAATGAGCAGTTCTTC. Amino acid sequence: CASRNRGSSYNEQFF.